These T cell receptor beta chains were read from a single sample in a study of blood T cell repertoires in COVID-19. Produced via immunoSEQ multiplex PCR; TCRdb's table is partial and in-frame only. Here the sample spans tens of thousands of clones, more than 75% being singletons. The source material was peripheral blood. The receptors come from a human donor in a cohort sampled during active COVID-19. Both conserved end residues are part of each CDR3. A D gene is named only where the DNA matches it firmly. Rows give clone size only sometimes, using once, few, many, or a class for an expanded clone.

d_call	v_call	j_call	clone_size	cdr3_nt	cdr3_aa
TRBD1	TRBV19	TRBJ1-3	.	TGTGCCAGTATAACTCCGTCGACAGGGAGTGGAAACACCATATATTTT	CASITPSTGSGNTIYF
.	TRBV12-3/TRBV12-4	TRBJ1-2	once	TGTGCCAGCAGTTTTGCAGGGAATGGCTACACCTTC	CASSFAGNGYTF
.	TRBV7-2	TRBJ1-5	.	TGTGCCAGCAGCACCACTGAGGATAGCAATCAGCCCCAGCATTTT	CASSTTEDSNQPQHF
TRBD1	TRBV20-1	TRBJ1-6	.	TGCAGTGCCATACAGGGGGCCACCCTCCACTTT	CSAIQGATLHF
.	TRBV9	TRBJ2-1	.	TGTGCCAGCAGCGCGCTAGTCGGTGAGCAGTTCTTC	CASSALVGEQFF
.	TRBV11-2	TRBJ2-5	few	TGTGCCAGCAGTTGGGACAACCAAGAGACCCAGTACTTC	CASSWDNQETQYF
.	TRBV7-9	TRBJ1-1	once	TGTGCCAGCAGTACCATACCCGGGGTTACTGAAGCTTTCTTT	CASSTIPGVTEAFF
.	TRBV30	TRBJ1-5	.	TGTGCCTGGAGTCCAGGGTTTCAGCCCCAGCATTTT	CAWSPGFQPQHF
TRBD1	TRBV7-3	TRBJ1-2	.	TGTGCCAGCAGCTTACAGGGGGCCGAGTATGGCTACACCTTC	CASSLQGAEYGYTF
.	TRBV28	TRBJ2-7	.	TGTGCCAGCCACCAGTTAGGGGAATACGAGCAGTACTTC	CASHQLGEYEQYF
.	TRBV5-6	TRBJ2-3	few	TGTGCCAGCAGCAAGGACTCCACTGGCACAGATACGCAGTATTTT	CASSKDSTGTDTQYF
.	TRBV25-1	TRBJ1-5	.	TGTGCCAGCAGTGCATCACGAGGTTCCAATCAGCCCCAGCATTTT	CASSASRGSNQPQHF
TRBD1	TRBV28	TRBJ2-7	.	TGTGCCACCATTCCTTCACCGGGACAGGACTACGAGCAGTACTTC	CATIPSPGQDYEQYF
.	TRBV7-9	TRBJ1-4	.	TGTGCCAGCAGCTTAGGGCGGGGAGGTGAAAAACTGTTTTTT	CASSLGRGGEKLFF
TRBD2	TRBV4-1	TRBJ2-1	.	TGCGCCAGCAGCCAAGAGCGGGGGGGATACAATGAGCAGTTCTTC	CASSQERGGYNEQFF
.	TRBV7-2	TRBJ1-6	.	TGTGCCAGCAGCTTATACACAGGGAATTCACCCCTCCACTTT	CASSLYTGNSPLHF
.	TRBV2	TRBJ1-2	.	TGTGCCAGCCGAGACGCAGCGAACTATGGCTACACCTTC	CASRDAANYGYTF
TRBD1	TRBV6-5	TRBJ1-5	.	TGTGCCAGCAGTTCTTTGCCAGGGGGCCGCAATCAGCCCCAGCATTTT	CASSSLPGGRNQPQHF
TRBD1	TRBV28	TRBJ2-7	once	TGTGCCAGCAGGACAGGGGCCTACGAGCAGTACTTC	CASRTGAYEQYF
.	TRBV5-1	TRBJ2-1	.	TGCGCCAGCAGCGCACCTGGGGGGTGGAATGAGCAGTTCTTC	CASSAPGGWNEQFF
TRBD2	TRBV7-2	TRBJ2-1	.	TGTGCCAGCAGCTTAGCACTAGCGGCTAACAATGAGCAGTTCTTC	CASSLALAANNEQFF
.	TRBV11-2	TRBJ2-2	.	TGTGCCAGCAGCTCTAAACGGGGGATAACCGGGACCGGGGAGCTGTTTTTT	CASSSKRGITGTGELFF
TRBD1	TRBV7-6	TRBJ1-2	.	TGTGCCAGCGGCGGACAGGAAGGCTATGGCTACACCTTC	CASGGQEGYGYTF
.	TRBV5-1	TRBJ1-5	.	TGCGCCAGCAGTTGGAGGGTATTCGGGAATCAGCCCCAGCATTTT	CASSWRVFGNQPQHF
.	TRBV4-2	TRBJ1-5	.	TGTGCCAGCAGCCCGGGGGAATATAGCAATCAGCCCCAGCATTTT	CASSPGEYSNQPQHF
.	TRBV6-6	TRBJ2-1	.	TGTGCCAGCAGCCGACAATATGAGCAGTTCTTC	CASSRQYEQFF
TRBD1	TRBV11-2	TRBJ1-1	.	TGTGCCAGCAGCTTGTTTGGACAGGGAGACACTGAAGCTTTCTTT	CASSLFGQGDTEAFF
.	TRBV12-3/TRBV12-4	TRBJ1-1	many	TGTGCCAGTCGCCCCGGGAACACTGAAGCTTTCTTT	CASRPGNTEAFF
TRBD1	TRBV7-2	TRBJ1-2	.	TGTGCCAGTCCCTCTCGGGACAGCGTCTATGGCTACACCTTC	CASPSRDSVYGYTF
TRBD1	TRBV19	TRBJ1-3	.	TGTGCCAGTAGTATTCGGACAGGTCTAGACTCTGGAAACACCATATATTTT	CASSIRTGLDSGNTIYF
.	TRBV9	TRBJ2-3	.	TGTGCCAGCAGTCCTAGCACAGATACGCAGTATTTT	CASSPSTDTQYF
.	TRBV19	TRBJ1-2	.	TGTGCCAGTAGTTTTCCCACTCGCTTC	CASSFPTRF
TRBD1	TRBV12-3/TRBV12-4	TRBJ1-2	.	TGTGCCAGCAGAATAGGGGGCCCCGGGGGCTACACCTTC	CASRIGGPGGYTF
.	TRBV5-5	TRBJ2-6	.	TGTGCCAGCAGCTTTATGAACAGGTCTGGGGCCAACGTCCTGACTTTC	CASSFMNRSGANVLTF
TRBD1	TRBV6-1	TRBJ2-7	.	TGTGCCAGCAGTGTCACTAACAGGGGACGGGCCTACGAGCAGTACTTC	CASSVTNRGRAYEQYF
.	TRBV7-3	TRBJ1-1	.	TGTGCCAGCAGCTTAATGGCCGGGGTGAACACTGAAGCTTTCTTT	CASSLMAGVNTEAFF
TRBD1	TRBV7-2	TRBJ2-5	.	TGTGCCAGCAGCTTAGCTGGACAGGGGCCTCGAGAGACCCAGTACTTC	CASSLAGQGPRETQYF
.	TRBV4-3	TRBJ2-3	.	TGCGCCAGCAGCCAAGAATCGCCGGGGTCGTCAGATACGCAGTATTTT	CASSQESPGSSDTQYF
TRBD2	TRBV3-1/TRBV3-2	TRBJ2-7	few	TGTGCCAGCAGCCATCGGGCTAGCGGGGGGTTCGAGCAGTACTTC	CASSHRASGGFEQYF
TRBD1	TRBV24-1	TRBJ2-7	.	TGTGCCACCAGTGACCTTACGACAGGGAAGCAGTACTTC	CATSDLTTGKQYF
.	TRBV29-1	TRBJ1-2	.	TGCAGCGTTGAAGATTTTGAGACAGAACTAAACTATGGCTACACCTTC	CSVEDFETELNYGYTF
TRBD1	TRBV6-6	TRBJ2-3	.	TGTGCCAGCAGCCTTGGGACAGAAGTTGATACGCAGTATTTT	CASSLGTEVDTQYF
.	TRBV3-1/TRBV3-2	TRBJ2-1	.	TGTGCCAGCAGCCAAGACCGCGCGGGGTACAATGAGCAGTTCTTC	CASSQDRAGYNEQFF
.	TRBV28	TRBJ1-4	.	TGTGCCAGCGGGTCTGCATCCGGAGTTACAACTAATGAAAAACTGTTTTTT	CASGSASGVTTNEKLFF
.	TRBV9	TRBJ2-7	.	TGTGCCAGCAGTGGGGGGAGCGTAGGGACCTACGAGCAGTACTTC	CASSGGSVGTYEQYF
TRBD2	TRBV2	TRBJ2-2	.	TGTGCCAGCAGGGGCCCGCTAGCGGGGGGCCACCTCCCCGGGGAGCTGTTTTTT	CASRGPLAGGHLPGELFF
.	TRBV6-5	TRBJ1-4	.	TGTGCCAGCAGTATCCGCGCCTCCACGAAGGAAAAACTGTTTTTT	CASSIRASTKEKLFF
.	TRBV6-5	TRBJ2-7	.	TGTGCCAGCAGTTACTCGGAGGGGACAGTTTCCTACGAGCAGTACTTC	CASSYSEGTVSYEQYF
TRBD1	TRBV28	TRBJ2-5	.	TGTGCCAGCAGTTTCACAGGACAGGGGAAAGAGACCCAGTACTTC	CASSFTGQGKETQYF
.	TRBV5-6	TRBJ2-7	.	TGTGCCAGCAGCGCCGGCCAGGGCCGCTTGGCCTACGAGCAGTACTTC	CASSAGQGRLAYEQYF
.	TRBV30	TRBJ1-1	.	TGTGCCTGGTCCATGGGGAGGTGGACTGAAGCTTTCTTT	CAWSMGRWTEAFF
.	TRBV6-5	TRBJ2-3	once	TGTGCCAGCAGTTACTCTCTGAGAGCTAGCACAGATACGCAGTATTTT	CASSYSLRASTDTQYF
.	TRBV7-9	TRBJ1-6	.	TGTGCCAGCAGCTCGTCGGGGACTTGGGATTCACCCCTCCACTTT	CASSSSGTWDSPLHF
.	TRBV11-2	TRBJ1-1	.	TGTGCCAGCAGCGCGGGCCAAGCCGCTTTCTTT	CASSAGQAAFF
TRBD1	TRBV7-8	TRBJ1-6	.	TGTGCCAGCAGCATTCGGACAGGGGGGACCGGTCTGACCCTCCACTTT	CASSIRTGGTGLTLHF
TRBD1	TRBV3-1/TRBV3-2	TRBJ2-7	.	TGTGCCAGCAGCCAACTTACAGGGGGCCCCTACGAGCAGTACTTC	CASSQLTGGPYEQYF
.	TRBV9	TRBJ2-1	.	TGTGCCAGCAGCGTACGGGACTCGTTACTTCCTGAGCAGTTCTTC	CASSVRDSLLPEQFF
.	TRBV30	TRBJ2-7	.	TGTGCCTGGAGTGTACAGGTCCACGAGCAGTACTTC	CAWSVQVHEQYF
.	TRBV18	TRBJ2-1	.	TGTGCCACCGCGCGCCGGGACAATGAGCAGTTCTTC	CATARRDNEQFF
.	TRBV3-1/TRBV3-2	TRBJ1-4	.	TGTGCCAGCTGGAATGGACAGTTAAATGAAAAACTGTTTTTT	CASWNGQLNEKLFF